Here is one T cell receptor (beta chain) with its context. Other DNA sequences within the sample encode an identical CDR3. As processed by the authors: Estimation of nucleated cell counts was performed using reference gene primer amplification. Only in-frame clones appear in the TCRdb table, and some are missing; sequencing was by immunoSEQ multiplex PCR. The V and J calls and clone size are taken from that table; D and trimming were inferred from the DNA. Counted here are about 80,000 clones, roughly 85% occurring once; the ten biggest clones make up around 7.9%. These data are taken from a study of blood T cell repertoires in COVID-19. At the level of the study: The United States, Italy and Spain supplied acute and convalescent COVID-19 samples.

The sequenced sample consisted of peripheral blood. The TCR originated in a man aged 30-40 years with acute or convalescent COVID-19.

CDR3 sequence: CASSPGTGSYEQYF. The CDR3 DNA follows: TGTGCCAGCTCACCCGGGACAGGGAGCTACGAGCAGTACTTC. The chain has TRBV18 and TRBJ2-7; TRBD1 matches 9 bases. Germline V lookup: CDR1 KGHSH, CDR2 LQKENI. This CDR3 has 14 residues. V was pared by 3 bases and J by 3 bases, with 3 bases of the junction left unmatched.